This section outlines one T cell receptor beta chain sequence together with its context. The antigen is not known. The sample comes from a study of cytomegalovirus exposure and HLA in healthy donors. Study-wide findings and caveats: In vitro data verified a few CMV-associated chains as specific for CMV antigens. Most TCRs appeared rarely, but some public TCRs recurred in many donors.

V dropped 5 bases and J dropped 0 bases, with 7 bases sitting between them. Germline V gene sequence: CDR1 LNHNV, CDR2 YYDKDF (reference sequence). This CDR3 contains 13 residues. Clones were read by immunoSEQ multiplex PCR, and TCRdb kept only the in-frame ones, dropping some. The data show some 150,000 clones, roughly 89% seen once. V and J are TRBV15 and TRBJ1-2, with a weak D call TRBD1 (5 bases). This receptor was identified in a woman aged 18 to 35 in good health and CMV-seropositive. Sample: PBMCs. CDR3 residues: CATSRGSNYGYTF. The CDR3 bases are TGTGCCACCAGCCGGGGGTCTAACTATGGCTACACCTTC.